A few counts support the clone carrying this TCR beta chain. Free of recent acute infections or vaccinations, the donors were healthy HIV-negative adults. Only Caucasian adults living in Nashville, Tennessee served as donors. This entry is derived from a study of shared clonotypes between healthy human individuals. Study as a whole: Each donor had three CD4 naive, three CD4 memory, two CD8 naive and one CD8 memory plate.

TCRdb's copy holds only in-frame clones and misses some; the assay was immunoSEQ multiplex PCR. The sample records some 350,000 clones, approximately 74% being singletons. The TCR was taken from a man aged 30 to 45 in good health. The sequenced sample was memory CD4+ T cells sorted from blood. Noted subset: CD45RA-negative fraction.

In DNA, the CDR3 is TGTGCCAGCAGCTTTGGACAGCTTAACATGGATACGCAGTATTTT. This gives the protein CASSFGQLNMDTQYF. The chain uses TRBV5-4 and TRBJ2-3, with D perhaps matching TRBD1 (6 bases). In germline, CDR1 is SGHNT, CDR2 YYREEE (reference sequence). V lost 2 bases and J lost 6, with 16 bases in between. The CDR3 sequence is 15 residues long.